Shown below are 27 T cell receptor beta chains from a single sample sequenced in a study of blood T cell repertoires in COVID-19. The assay was immunoSEQ multiplex PCR, and TCRdb's table has in-frame clones only and misses some. This sample has 230,000 or so clones; roughly 80% occur once, and the top ten carry approximately 4%. Sequenced input: peripheral blood. Receptor source: a man between 50 and 59 years old with active or convalescent COVID-19.

The rearrangement uses TRBV14 and TRBJ1-5, with D unclear. Trimming took 4 bases from V and 7 from J, leaving 11 bases between them. There are 13 residues in the CDR3. Looked up from germline, CDR1 is SGHDN and CDR2 is FVKESK. Written as DNA, the CDR3 is TGTGCCAGCAGCCCCGGGTCGTGGCAGCCCCAGCATTTT. Its translation is CASSPGSWQPQHF. The full variable domain, completed using reference TRBV14 and TRBJ1-5, is EAGVTQFPSHSVIEKGQTVTLRCDPISGHDNLYWYRRVMGKEIKFLLHFVKESKQDESGMPNNRFLAERTGGTYSTLKVQPAELEDSGVYFCASSPGSWQPQHFGDGTRLSIL.

With respect to this clone: Other DNA sequences in this sample translate to the same CDR3. The chain uses TRBV27 and TRBJ2-7; TRBD1 matches at 8 bases. With V trimmed by 2 bases and J by 4 bases, 1 base remained unmatched. CDR1 MNHEY and CDR2 SMNVEV come from the germline V gene (reference sequence). The CDR3 runs to 13 residues. The CDR3 sequence: CASSLDRGYEQYF. CDR3 in DNA: TGTGCCAGCAGTTTAGACAGGGGATACGAGCAGTACTTC.

This chain connects TRBV11-2 to TRBJ2-2, with TRBD2 identical over 10 bases. Trimming cost V 1 base and J 7 bases; bases outside gene matches: 3. The CDR3 is 15 residues long. Germline V lookup: CDR1 SGHAT, CDR2 FQNNGV. The DNA of the CDR3 is TGTGCCAGCAGCTTAGTAGCGGGGGGTGACGGGGAGCTGTTTTTT. Its translation is CASSLVAGGDGELFF.

This clone showed up many times. The V gene is TRBV28, the J gene TRBJ1-2, with 7 bases fitting TRBD1. The CDR3 length is 14 residues. J lost 2 bases, V lost 8 bases, and 8 bases had no gene match. CDR1 MDHEN and CDR2 SYDVKM come from the germline V gene. Here the CDR3 reads CASDARDSNYGYTF. In nucleotides, the CDR3 is TGTGCCAGCGATGCCCGGGACAGCAACTATGGCTACACCTTC.

The chain joins TRBV10-3 to TRBJ2-1, with TRBD2 matching over 10 bases. Germline-derived CDR1 and CDR2 are ENHRY and SYGVKD. CDR3 length equals 18 residues. The junction had 12 bases not matched to a gene; V was cut back by 7 bases and J by 0 bases. CDR3 sequence (DNA): TGTGCCATCATGAAAGCTAGCGGGGGCAAGAGCTCCTACAATGAGCAGTTCTTC. This codes for CAIMKASGGKSSYNEQFF.

This chain uses TRBV5-1 with TRBJ1-1, with unresolved D. V dropped 4 bases and J dropped 4 bases, with 11 bases sitting between them. This CDR3 contains 13 residues. CDR1 is SGHRS and CDR2 is YFSETQ in the germline V gene. CDR3 amino acids: CASSDLGVTEAFF. CDR3 DNA sequence: TGCGCCAGCAGCGATTTAGGAGTCACTGAAGCTTTCTTT. The entire variable domain, with the rest obtained from reference TRBV5-1 and TRBJ1-1, is as follows: KAGVTQTPRYLIKTRGQQVTLSCSPISGHRSVSWYQQTPGQGLQFLFEYFSETQRNKGNFPGRFSGRQFSNSRSEMNVSTLELGDSALYLCASSDLGVTEAFFGQGTRLTVV.

The chain couples TRBV5-1 to TRBJ2-5, with no clear D. Germline V gene data show CDR1 as SGHRS and CDR2 as YFSETQ. Trimming stripped 3 bases from V and 5 bases from J, with 5 bases between. CDR3 length: 11 amino acids. This CDR3 is CASSSQETQYF. DNA of the CDR3: TGCGCCAGCAGCTCACAGGAGACCCAGTACTTC.

The chain recombines TRBV9 with TRBJ2-3; possible D gene TRBD2, 6 bases. The CDR3 spans 16 residues. V lost 3 bases and J lost 1, with 15 bases in between. The germline CDR1 and CDR2 sequences are SGDLS and YYNGEE. CDR3 sequence reads: CASSGGAPRGTDTQYF. The CDR3 DNA follows: TGTGCCAGCAGCGGCGGGGCGCCAAGAGGCACAGATACGCAGTATTTT. The full variable domain, in which reference TRBV9 and TRBJ2-3 provide the parts outside the CDR3, is DSGVTQTPKHLITATGQRVTLRCSPRSGDLSVYWYQQSLDQGLQFLIQYYNGEERAKGNILERFSAQQFPDLHSELNLSSLELGDSALYFCASSGGAPRGTDTQYFGPGTRLTVL.

Worth noting for this clone: Other DNA sequences in the sample encode the same CDR3. This rearrangement joins TRBV5-1 to TRBJ2-2, with D possibly TRBD2 on 6 matching bases. CDR1 is SGHRS and CDR2 is YFSETQ in the germline V gene. The CDR3 is 15 amino acids. The germline V and J ends were trimmed by 0 bases and 3 bases, with 9 bases remaining between them. Here the CDR3 reads CASSLDGTDTGELFF. In DNA form, the CDR3 reads TGCGCCAGCAGCTTGGACGGGACTGACACCGGGGAGCTGTTTTTT.

The CDR3 DNA is TGTGCCAGCAGTGTTAGTTCAAGGAACACTGAAGCTTTCTTT. Translation gives CASSVSSRNTEAFF. The chain recombines TRBV2 with TRBJ1-1; D gene ambiguous. Germline V CDR1 and CDR2: SNHLY, FYNNEI. The CDR3 consists of 14 residues. V lost 4 bases and J lost 1, with 10 bases in between.

This chain connects TRBV27 to TRBJ2-6; 10 bases are a match to TRBD1. V gave up 6 bases and J gave up 1 base; unmatched junction bases: 9. The CDR3 is made up of 18 amino acids. Germline lookup yields CDR1 MNHEY and CDR2 SMNVEV (reference sequence). CDR3: CASRFLGTGASGANVLTF. As DNA, the CDR3 is TGTGCCAGCAGGTTCTTAGGGACAGGGGCGTCTGGGGCCAACGTCCTGACTTTC.

The chain links TRBV28 to TRBJ1-6; D is unresolved. Germline loops: CDR1 MDHEN, CDR2 SYDVKM. V lost 1 base and J 6 bases, leaving 7 bases between the germline ends. The CDR3 sequence is 14 residues long. In DNA form, the CDR3 reads TGTGCCAGCAGTTTATTGGGCAGTAATTCACCCCTCCACTTT. This sequence encodes CASSLLGSNSPLHF.

The chain uses TRBV10-3 and TRBJ2-2; 10 positions match TRBD2. The V and J ends lost 6 bases and 0 bases, in that order; junction bases with no gene match: 7. Germline CDR1 is ENHRY and CDR2 is SYGVKD. This CDR3 region has 17 residues. The CDR3 here is CAIRYSGGSTNTGELFF. CDR3 bases: TGTGCCATCAGGTATAGCGGGGGGAGCACGAACACCGGGGAGCTGTTTTTT.

In nucleotides, the CDR3 is TGTGCCAGTAGCCTTGACAGGGTTAATTCACCCCTCCACTTT. Its translation: CASSLDRVNSPLHF. The J gene is TRBJ1-6, the V gene TRBV19; TRBD1 matches at 7 bases. The junction had 5 bases not matched to a gene; V was cut back by 6 bases and J by 6 bases. The germline gives CDR1 LNHDA, CDR2 SQIVND (reference sequence). CDR3 length: 14 amino acids.

The chain joins TRBV4-1 to TRBJ1-2; 8 bases align to TRBD1. V shed 0 bases and J 4 bases; nucleotides not matched to a gene: 13. Germline loops: CDR1 MGHRA, CDR2 YSYEKL. The CDR3 runs 18 residues. For the CDR3, the DNA is TGCGCCAGCAGCCAAGATAGCGGGAGGGGACAGGTGTTCTATGGCTACACCTTC. Amino acids: CASSQDSGRGQVFYGYTF.

The chain has TRBV11-2 and TRBJ2-7; 8 bases fit TRBD1. The CDR3 sequence is 15 residues long. With 5 bases clipped from V and 7 bases from J, the junction kept 13 bases outside the gene matches. CDR1 is SGHAT and CDR2 is FQNNGV in the germline V gene. CDR3 in amino acids: CASSPWARGQEEQYF. CDR3 DNA sequence: TGTGCCAGCAGCCCCTGGGCTAGGGGACAGGAAGAGCAGTACTTC.

The chain combines TRBV5-5 with TRBJ2-7, with D possibly TRBD1 on 6 matching bases. V was clipped by 2 bases and J by 5 bases, with 11 bases between them. The length of the CDR3 is 13 residues. Germline CDR1 reads SGHKS; CDR2 reads YYEKEE (reference sequence). The CDR3 region is CASSLLGADEQYF. In DNA form, the CDR3 reads TGTGCCAGCAGCTTATTGGGGGCAGACGAGCAGTACTTC. Combining the CDR3 with reference TRBV5-5 and TRBJ2-7 gives the whole variable domain DAGVTQSPTHLIKTRGQQVTLRCSPISGHKSVSWYQQVLGQGPQFIFQYYEKEERGRGNFPDRFSARQFPNYSSELNVNALLLGDSALYLCASSLLGADEQYFGPGTRLTVT.

Comment on this clone: At one of its ends the junction is not consistent with the germline gene, which may arise from a read error. The chain joins TRBV4-2 to TRBJ2-3; 12 bases agree with TRBD2. The CDR3 totals 18 residues. Germline values: CDR1 LGHNA, CDR2 YNFKEQ. CDR3 sequence reads: CASSQRLAGEGVTDMQYF. CDR3 DNA: TGTGCCAGCAGCCAGAGACTAGCGGGGGAGGGGGTCACAGATATGCAGTATTTT.

V is TRBV25-1 and J is TRBJ1-2; perhaps TRBD1 as D (5 bases). Germline V CDR1 and CDR2: MGHDK, SYGVNS. This CDR3 has 14 amino acids. Trimming cost V 7 bases and J 2 bases, with 14 bases left between them. CDR3 sequence: CASKPTESNYGYTF. The CDR3 nucleotides are TGTGCCAGCAAACCGACAGAGTCGAACTATGGCTACACCTTC.

V is TRBV5-6 and J is TRBJ1-2; D perhaps matches TRBD1 (5 bases). The CDR3 spans 15 residues. Germline CDR1 reads SGHDT; CDR2 reads YYEEEE. V lost 0 bases to trimming and J lost 1 base, with 10 bases between them. The CDR3 is CASSLAGESNYGYTF. The CDR3, as DNA: TGTGCCAGCAGCTTGGCGGGGGAAAGTAACTATGGCTACACCTTC.

This clone was observed a single time. The chain carries TRBV7-2 and TRBJ1-3; 8 nucleotides match TRBD1. The germline V gene encodes CDR1 SGHTA and CDR2 FQGNSA. This CDR3 has 19 residues. V shed 5 bases and J 0 bases; nucleotides not matched to a gene: 15. The CDR3 spells CASSTRAGTGFDSGNTIYF. In nucleotides, the CDR3 is TGTGCCAGCAGCACCCGGGCCGGGACAGGATTTGACTCTGGAAACACCATATATTTT. Full variable domain (outside the CDR3, taken from reference TRBV7-2 and TRBJ1-3): GAGVSQSPSNKVTEKGKDVELRCDPISGHTALYWYRQSLGQGLEFLIYFQGNSAPDKSGLPSDRFSAERTGGSVSTLTIQRTQQEDSAVYLCASSTRAGTGFDSGNTIYFGEGSWLTVV.

This rearrangement joins TRBV29-1 to TRBJ1-5, with TRBD1 identical over 7 bases. Per the germline V gene, CDR1 is SQVTM and CDR2 is ANQGSEA. The V gene end was trimmed by 3 bases and the J gene end by 0 bases; junction bases not matched to a gene: 29. The CDR3 is made up of 23 amino acids. The DNA of the CDR3 is TGCAGCGTTGATTTAGAGGGACGGGACAGTCCCACCTGGGTTCTTAATAGCAATCAGCCCCAGCATTTT. Encoded protein: CSVDLEGRDSPTWVLNSNQPQHF.

The chain has TRBV10-3 and TRBJ1-6; no reliable D call. CDR3 size: 15 residues. V was shortened by 4 bases and J by 5 bases, with 12 bases between the two germline ends. Germline CDR1 reads ENHRY; CDR2 reads SYGVKD. This CDR3 reads CAISGGSRDNSPLHF. CDR3 nucleotides: TGTGCCATCAGTGGTGGCAGCCGGGATAATTCACCCCTCCACTTT.

The chain links TRBV6-5 to TRBJ2-1, with D possibly matching TRBD1 (6 bases). Trimming removed 2 bases at V and 1 base at J, with 9 bases between. The CDR3 extends over 15 amino acids. Germline loops: CDR1 MNHEY, CDR2 SVGAGI. CDR3 nucleotides: TGTGCCAGCAGTTACGCAGGGGCGTCCTACAATGAGCAGTTCTTC. Translated: CASSYAGASYNEQFF.

V is TRBV4-1 and J is TRBJ1-3; 7 bases match TRBD1. From germline, CDR1 is MGHRA and CDR2 YSYEKL. This CDR3 spans 14 amino acids. V shed 1 base and J 4 bases; nucleotides not matched to a gene: 1. This CDR3 is CASSQGQGGNTIYF. CDR3 bases: TGCGCCAGCAGCCAAGGACAGGGAGGAAACACCATATATTTT.

V usage is TRBV30 and J usage is TRBJ1-5, with TRBD1 identical over 8 bases. V lost 5 bases to trimming and J lost 9 bases; unmatched junction nucleotides: 9. Germline V gene lookup returns CDR1 GTSNPN and CDR2 SVGIG (reference sequence). The CDR3 has 13 amino acids. The CDR3 coding sequence is TGTGCCTGGGAGGGGACAGGAGGGGGGCCCCAGCATTTT. Translation gives CAWEGTGGGPQHF.

The rearrangement links TRBV5-6 to TRBJ2-2; maybe TRBD2 (7 bases). Per germline, CDR1 SGHDT and CDR2 YYEEEE. V was clipped by 4 bases and J by 4 bases, with 17 bases between them. This CDR3 is 16 amino acids long. The chain's CDR3 is CASSRRRGGGTGELFF. In nucleotides, the CDR3 is TGTGCCAGCAGCCGTCGGAGGGGGGGCGGCACCGGGGAGCTGTTTTTT.